A selection of T cell receptor beta chains follows, all from one sample in a study of early T cells in non-severe SARS-CoV-2 infection. TCRdb processed the 5' RACE reads anew with MiXCR; each CDR3 protein has one entry. The sample yields 50,000 to 60,000 distinct CDR3 sequences, roughly 6.8% seen once. The specimen sequenced was whole blood. Receptors were obtained from an adult who was a healthcare worker with PCR-confirmed SARS-CoV-2 infection or an uninfected control (not recorded which). The CDR3 runs from the conserved cysteine through the conserved F or W. D genes are given only for firm matches. Where a row states a size, it is once, few, many or the class of an expanded clone; other rows omit it.

abundance: .; v_gene: TRBV14; d_gene: .; len: 15; j_gene: TRBJ2-1; CDR3aa: CASSQGWLSYNEQFF; CDR3nt: TGTGCCAGCAGCCAGGGTTGGTTATCCTACAATGAGCAGTTCTTC
abundance: many; v_gene: TRBV9; d_gene: .; len: 15; j_gene: TRBJ1-5; CDR3aa: CASSVGGGQNQPQHF; CDR3nt: TGTGCCAGCAGCGTAGGAGGCGGTCAAAATCAGCCCCAGCATTTT
abundance: many; v_gene: TRBV6-4; d_gene: .; len: 13; j_gene: TRBJ2-1; CDR3aa: CASSAGRDNEQFF; CDR3nt: TGTGCCAGCAGTGCTGGACGGGACAATGAGCAGTTCTTC
abundance: many; v_gene: TRBV6-2/TRBV6-3; d_gene: .; len: 13; j_gene: TRBJ2-2; CDR3aa: CASSKLETGELFF; CDR3nt: TGTGCCAGCAGTAAACTGGAAACCGGGGAGCTGTTTTTT
abundance: .; v_gene: TRBV29-1; d_gene: .; len: 12; j_gene: TRBJ2-5; CDR3aa: CSVVRSQETQYF; CDR3nt: TGCAGCGTTGTCAGGAGCCAAGAGACCCAGTACTTC
abundance: .; v_gene: TRBV29-1; d_gene: .; len: 11; j_gene: TRBJ2-4; CDR3aa: CSAEAANIQYF; CDR3nt: TGCAGCGCGGAGGCAGCAAACATTCAGTACTTC
abundance: .; v_gene: TRBV7-8; d_gene: .; len: 14; j_gene: TRBJ2-1; CDR3aa: CASSLDSSYNEQFF; CDR3nt: TGTGCCAGCAGCTTAGACAGCTCCTACAATGAGCAGTTCTTC
abundance: many; v_gene: TRBV3-1; d_gene: TRBD2; len: 18; j_gene: TRBJ2-5; CDR3aa: CASSQGRSLAGSGETQYF; CDR3nt: TGTGCCAGCAGCCAAGGGCGGAGTCTAGCGGGGTCGGGAGAGACCCAGTACTTC
abundance: few; v_gene: TRBV19; d_gene: TRBD2; len: 15; j_gene: TRBJ2-7; CDR3aa: CASSSGGGPFYEQYF; CDR3nt: TGTGCCAGTAGTAGTGGCGGGGGGCCCTTCTACGAGCAGTACTTC
abundance: many; v_gene: TRBV7-9; d_gene: .; len: 12; j_gene: TRBJ2-5; CDR3aa: CASSFAEETQYF; CDR3nt: TGTGCCAGCAGCTTTGCGGAAGAGACCCAGTACTTC
abundance: .; v_gene: TRBV27; d_gene: .; len: 12; j_gene: TRBJ1-2; CDR3aa: CASSSGLRGYTF; CDR3nt: TGTGCCAGCAGTTCGGGACTTCGTGGCTACACCTTC
abundance: few; v_gene: TRBV4-1; d_gene: .; len: 15; j_gene: TRBJ1-2; CDR3aa: CASSRSGREEYGYTF; CDR3nt: TGCGCCAGCAGCAGATCAGGGCGGGAGGAATATGGCTACACCTTC
abundance: few; v_gene: TRBV4-3; d_gene: .; len: 18; j_gene: TRBJ1-5; CDR3aa: CASSQDNRAFSSNQPQHF; CDR3nt: TGCGCCAGCAGCCAAGATAATCGAGCATTCAGTAGCAATCAGCCCCAGCATTTT
abundance: many; v_gene: TRBV5-1; d_gene: .; len: 17; j_gene: TRBJ1-5; CDR3aa: CASSPLPSGYSNQPQHF; CDR3nt: TGCGCCAGCAGCCCACTACCGTCGGGCTATAGCAATCAGCCCCAGCATTTT
abundance: few; v_gene: TRBV28; d_gene: TRBD1; len: 14; j_gene: TRBJ2-5; CDR3aa: CASLSGGTGETQYF; CDR3nt: TGTGCCAGCCTGTCTGGTGGGACAGGGGAGACCCAGTACTTC
abundance: many; v_gene: TRBV11-2; d_gene: .; len: 16; j_gene: TRBJ2-4; CDR3aa: CASSPLTGTRWNIQYF; CDR3nt: TGTGCCAGCAGCCCATTGACCGGGACAAGGTGGAACATTCAGTACTTC
abundance: many; v_gene: TRBV6-5; d_gene: .; len: 16; j_gene: TRBJ2-3; CDR3aa: CASSQRGGATTDTQYF; CDR3nt: TGTGCCAGCAGTCAACGGGGCGGGGCGACGACAGATACGCAGTATTTT
abundance: .; v_gene: TRBV6-2/TRBV6-3; d_gene: TRBD1; len: 20; j_gene: TRBJ2-6; CDR3aa: CASSTRQGNLLSSGANVLTF; CDR3nt: TGTGCCAGCAGTACTCGACAGGGCAACCTGCTAAGCTCTGGGGCCAACGTCCTGACTTTC
abundance: .; v_gene: TRBV6-2/TRBV6-3; d_gene: .; len: 15; j_gene: TRBJ1-6; CDR3aa: CASRSLSGGSSPLHF; CDR3nt: TGTGCCAGCAGATCTTTATCCGGAGGAAGTTCACCCCTCCACTTT
abundance: many; v_gene: TRBV7-6; d_gene: TRBD1; len: 14; j_gene: TRBJ1-1; CDR3aa: CASSLRGQGAEAFF; CDR3nt: TGTGCCAGCAGCTTAAGGGGACAGGGCGCTGAAGCTTTCTTT
abundance: .; v_gene: TRBV5-4; d_gene: TRBD1; len: 15; j_gene: TRBJ2-3; CDR3aa: CASSMPGQGIGTQYF; CDR3nt: TGTGCCAGCAGCATGCCGGGACAGGGAATTGGTACGCAGTATTTT
abundance: many; v_gene: TRBV7-6; d_gene: .; len: 15; j_gene: TRBJ2-1; CDR3aa: CASSSPSGTSNEQFF; CDR3nt: TGTGCCAGCAGCTCTCCCTCGGGGACCTCCAATGAGCAGTTCTTC
abundance: few; v_gene: TRBV6-5; d_gene: .; len: 16; j_gene: TRBJ1-1; CDR3aa: CASSRRQMGQNTEAFF; CDR3nt: TGTGCCAGCAGTCGACGACAGATGGGGCAAAACACTGAAGCTTTCTTT
abundance: many; v_gene: TRBV28; d_gene: TRBD2; len: 15; j_gene: TRBJ2-5; CDR3aa: CASRPAGTSIGTQYF; CDR3nt: TGTGCCAGCAGACCCGCCGGGACTAGCATTGGGACCCAGTACTTC
abundance: many; v_gene: TRBV18; d_gene: .; len: 17; j_gene: TRBJ1-2; CDR3aa: CASSPSPFRQPGDGYTF; CDR3nt: TGTGCCAGCTCACCATCCCCCTTCCGACAGCCGGGGGATGGCTACACCTTC
abundance: many; v_gene: TRBV29-1; d_gene: .; len: 10; j_gene: TRBJ2-1; CDR3aa: CSVRTTEQFF; CDR3nt: TGCAGCGTCAGAACGACTGAGCAGTTCTTC
abundance: many; v_gene: TRBV2; d_gene: .; len: 16; j_gene: TRBJ2-3; CDR3aa: CASSEAAGSRTDTQYF; CDR3nt: TGTGCCAGCAGTGAAGCGGCGGGGAGTCGCACAGATACGCAGTATTTT